Shown below are 32 T cell receptor beta chains from a single sample sequenced in a study of cytomegalovirus exposure and HLA in healthy donors. Produced via immunoSEQ multiplex PCR; TCRdb's table is partial and in-frame only. This table holds a few hundred thousand clones, roughly 91% found once. Material for sequencing was PBMCs. These receptor sequences come from a woman under 40 in good health and CMV-seronegative.

This clone was seen only once. The CDR3 nucleotides read TGTGCCAGCAGTCCTACAGGGTGGGGAGGGGATGAGCAGTTCTTC. Translation: CASSPTGWGGDEQFF. The rearrangement links TRBV28 to TRBJ2-1; a possible D gene is TRBD2 (7 bases). Trimming cost V 5 bases and J 8 bases, with 19 bases left between them. Germline V CDR1 and CDR2: MDHEN, SYDVKM. This CDR3 is built from 15 residues.

This clone was recorded a few times. The V call is TRBV2, the J call TRBJ2-7; the D gene is possibly TRBD1 (6 bases). Per the germline V gene, CDR1 is SNHLY and CDR2 is FYNNEI. The CDR3 totals 13 residues. V was trimmed by 6 bases and J by 2 bases, leaving 11 bases between them. CDR3 loop: CASRGDTAYEQYF. For the CDR3, the DNA is TGTGCCAGCAGGGGGGACACCGCCTACGAGCAGTACTTC.

The genes are TRBV27 and TRBJ1-1, with D uncertain. The germline V gene has CDR1 MNHEY and CDR2 SMNVEV (reference sequence). V dropped 6 bases and J dropped 0 bases, with 14 bases sitting between them. This CDR3 has 15 residues. CDR3 nucleotides: TGTGCCAGCAGGGGGTTGGGCAAGGTGAACACTGAAGCTTTCTTT. It specifies CASRGLGKVNTEAFF.

The chain is built from TRBV7-8 and TRBJ2-5; the D gene is possibly TRBD1 (6 bases). V was trimmed by 2 bases and J by 7 bases, leaving 11 bases between them. Germline assignment: CDR1 SGHVS and CDR2 FQNEAQ. The CDR3 is made up of 13 amino acids. CDR3 sequence reads: CASSLNRVGTQYF. Here the CDR3 DNA reads TGTGCCAGCAGCTTAAACAGGGTTGGGACCCAGTACTTC.

This clone occurred a few times. The rearrangement links TRBV28 to TRBJ2-7; 11 bases map to TRBD1. Germline CDR1 reads MDHEN; CDR2 reads SYDVKM. J lost 3 bases, V lost 8 bases, and 9 bases had no gene match. The CDR3 contains 15 residues. The CDR3 is CASADPGTGGYEQYF. CDR3 sequence (DNA): TGTGCCAGCGCCGACCCCGGGACAGGGGGCTACGAGCAGTACTTC.

The chain carries TRBV4-3 and TRBJ1-2; the D gene is possibly TRBD1 (6 bases). This CDR3 region has 13 residues. Between the trimmed V and J ends, which lost 3 bases and 7 bases, there was a span of 12 bases. In germline, CDR1 is LGHNA, CDR2 YSLEER. The CDR3, as DNA: TGCGCCAGCAGCCAGGACAACAGGGTTGGCTACACCTTC. It encodes CASSQDNRVGYTF.

The V call is TRBV9, the J call TRBJ2-1, with D perhaps matching TRBD1 or TRBD2 (5 bases each). This CDR3 spans 13 amino acids. Germline values: CDR1 SGDLS, CDR2 YYNGEE. Trimming pared 3 bases from V and 9 bases from J, leaving 13 bases between. CDR3 in amino acids: CASSGTAGTEQFF. The CDR3 DNA is TGTGCCAGCAGCGGAACAGCTGGGACTGAGCAGTTCTTC.

The chain couples TRBV29-1 to TRBJ2-1; D remains unclear. This CDR3 spans 13 amino acids. Germline CDR1 reads SQVTM; CDR2 reads ANQGSEA. V was pared by 4 bases and J by 4 bases, with 11 bases between. The CDR3 loop reads CSVVPARYNEQFF. CDR3 nucleotides: TGCAGCGTTGTACCAGCCCGGTACAATGAGCAGTTCTTC.

The gene calls are TRBV10-3 and TRBJ1-1, with D possibly being TRBD1 (5 bases). Germline CDR1 and CDR2: ENHRY and SYGVKD. The V and J ends lost 4 bases and 5 bases respectively, with 8 bases between them. CDR3 length equals 12 residues. The CDR3: CAISVGGTEAFF. The CDR3, as DNA: TGTGCCATCAGTGTTGGGGGGACTGAAGCTTTCTTT.

DNA for the CDR3: TGTGCCAGCTCGTCACCGGGACTGGGCACAGATACGCAGTATTTT. Its protein product is CASSSPGLGTDTQYF. This rearrangement joins TRBV6-5 to TRBJ2-3, with D possibly matching TRBD2 (6 bases). Looked up from germline, CDR1 is MNHEY and CDR2 is SVGAGI. The length of the CDR3 is 15 residues. Trimming took off 8 bases at V and 1 base at J, with 16 bases between the two ends.

The rearrangement links TRBV5-4 to TRBJ1-4; tentative D call: TRBD1 (5 bases). CDR1 is SGHNT, CDR2 YYREEE, per germline (reference sequence). Trimming cost V 0 bases and J 8 bases, with 11 bases left between them. The CDR3 runs to 14 residues. CDR3 amino acids: CASSLVGVEEKLFF. Written as DNA, the CDR3 is TGTGCCAGCAGCTTGGTAGGGGTGGAGGAAAAACTGTTTTTT.

The chain joins TRBV25-1 to TRBJ2-1; 9 bases align to TRBD2. V gave up 4 bases and J gave up 7 bases; unmatched junction bases: 8. The CDR3 has 15 amino acids. Germline assignment: CDR1 MGHDK and CDR2 SYGVNS. CDR3 DNA sequence: TGTGCCAGCAGTGGCACTCGCGGGAGGGTGAATGAGCAGTTCTTC. Residues: CASSGTRGRVNEQFF.

This clone was seen only once. V usage is TRBV7-2 and J usage is TRBJ2-7; 8 nucleotides line up with TRBD2. Germline trimming cut 5 bases from V and 5 bases from J; bases unmatched to any gene: 20. From germline, CDR1 is SGHTA and CDR2 FQGNSA. The CDR3 length is 18 residues. This chain's CDR3 is CASSQRLSRAGVSHEQYF. The CDR3, as DNA: TGTGCCAGCAGCCAACGCTTATCCCGAGCGGGAGTTAGCCACGAGCAGTACTTC.

The V call is TRBV27, the J call TRBJ2-5, with 8 positions matching TRBD1. After removal of 5 bases from V and 3 bases from J, the junction contained 5 bases not matched to a gene. The germline CDR1 and CDR2 sequences are MNHEY and SMNVEV (reference sequence). This CDR3 has 14 residues. The CDR3 DNA reads as TGTGCCAGCAGTCTAAACAGGGGGGAAGAGACCCAGTACTTC. This gives the protein CASSLNRGEETQYF.

CDR3 in amino acids: CASSLGLAAAYNEQFF. The CDR3, as DNA: TGCGCCAGCAGCTTGGGTTTAGCGGCGGCCTACAATGAGCAGTTCTTC. V usage is TRBV5-1 and J usage is TRBJ2-1; D might be TRBD2 (6 bases). The germline gives CDR1 SGHRS, CDR2 YFSETQ. The germline V and J ends were trimmed by 0 bases and 2 bases, with 12 bases remaining between them. CDR3 length: 16 residues.

V and J are TRBV25-1 and TRBJ2-1, with D unresolved. Trimming took off 4 bases at V and 5 bases at J, with 6 bases between the two ends. Germline V gives CDR1 MGHDK, CDR2 SYGVNS. CDR3 length equals 12 residues. CDR3 nucleotides: TGTGCCAGCAGTGTTCAGAACAATGAGCAGTTCTTC. It is translated as CASSVQNNEQFF.

The J gene is TRBJ2-7, the V gene TRBV18; D ambiguous. V lost 4 bases and J 3 bases, leaving 13 bases between the germline ends. Per the germline V gene, CDR1 is KGHSH and CDR2 is LQKENI. This CDR3 is built from 14 residues. The CDR3 bases are TGTGCCAGCTCACGGGGTGTCGGTCTCTACGAGCAGTACTTC. Translation: CASSRGVGLYEQYF.

J is TRBJ2-1 and V is TRBV9, with D hard to call. In germline, CDR1 is SGDLS, CDR2 YYNGEE. With 3 bases removed from V and 5 bases from J, the gap between germline ends came to 6 bases. This CDR3 is built from 12 residues. The CDR3 spells CASSAVHNEQFF. The CDR3, as DNA: TGTGCCAGCAGCGCGGTCCACAATGAGCAGTTCTTC.

This chain joins TRBV9 and TRBJ2-5; TRBD2 matches 8 bases. The CDR3 sequence is 16 residues long. With V trimmed by 3 bases and J by 4 bases, 11 bases remained unmatched. Germline values: CDR1 SGDLS, CDR2 YYNGEE. The CDR3 region is CASSGGRVSGGETQYF. CDR3 nucleotides: TGTGCCAGCAGCGGAGGTAGGGTCAGCGGGGGAGAGACCCAGTACTTC.

This sequence joins TRBV2 and TRBJ2-7; TRBD2 aligns across 12 bases. This CDR3 has 16 amino acids. V dropped 2 bases and J dropped 0; count of bases not matched to a gene: 2. Germline CDR1 reads SNHLY; CDR2 reads FYNNEI. The CDR3, as DNA: TGTGCCAGCAGTGAAAGGACTAGCGGGGTCTCCTACGAGCAGTACTTC. Amino acid sequence: CASSERTSGVSYEQYF.

V usage is TRBV7-9 and J usage is TRBJ1-2, with D possibly being TRBD1 (5 bases). Trimming left V 5 bases short and J 3 bases short, with 19 bases between. The CDR3 spans 16 residues. Germline V gives CDR1 SEHNR, CDR2 FQNEAQ (reference sequence). CDR3 coding DNA: TGTGCCAGCAGCAGAGATTGGGAGGGGACTCACTATGGCTACACCTTC. Translated: CASSRDWEGTHYGYTF.

The chain recombines TRBV28 with TRBJ2-1, with 12 bases lining up with TRBD2. This CDR3 contains 21 residues. J lost 0 bases, V lost 4 bases, and 16 bases had no gene match. Germline V CDR1 and CDR2: MDHEN, SYDVKM. CDR3 sequence (DNA): TGTGCCAGCAGTTCCACCTGGGCTAGCGGGAGGGCCTCTGGCTCCTACAATGAGCAGTTCTTC. Translation: CASSSTWASGRASGSYNEQFF. Full variable domain (rest looked up from reference TRBV28 and TRBJ2-1): DVKVTQSSRYLVKRTGEKVFLECVQDMDHENMFWYRQDPGLGLRLIYFSYDVKMKEKGDIPEGYSVSREKKERFSLILESASTNQTSMYLCASSSTWASGRASGSYNEQFFGPGTRLTVL.

This clone was detected only once. The genes are TRBV27 and TRBJ1-1, with D perhaps TRBD1 (5 bases). CDR1 and CDR2 (germline): MNHEY, SMNVEV (reference sequence). This CDR3 is 14 amino acids long. Trimming left V 2 bases short and J 4 bases short, with 11 bases between. CDR3 DNA sequence: TGTGCCAGCAGTTTACAGGGCACGGGCACTGAAGCTTTCTTT. Translated: CASSLQGTGTEAFF.

The rearrangement uses TRBV7-9 and TRBJ1-1; 10 bases agree with TRBD1. With 4 bases clipped from V and 4 bases from J, the junction kept 12 bases outside the gene matches. CDR3 length equals 17 residues. CDR1 and CDR2 (germline): SEHNR, FQNEAQ (reference sequence). CDR3 nucleotide sequence: TGTGCCAGCAGCTCGATCGGGACAGGGGTCGTTGGCACTGAAGCTTTCTTT. Protein sequence: CASSSIGTGVVGTEAFF.

The rearrangement links TRBV4-1 to TRBJ1-5, with unresolved D. This CDR3 contains 15 residues. Trimming cost V 0 bases and J 0 bases, with 6 bases left between them. CDR1 is MGHRA and CDR2 is YSYEKL in the germline V gene. CDR3 nucleotides: TGCGCCAGCAGCCAAGACGGGTATAGCAATCAGCCCCAGCATTTT. Protein sequence: CASSQDGYSNQPQHF.

This clone was seen just once. The V and J genes are TRBV9 and TRBJ2-1; D not certain. The CDR3 consists of 16 residues. V lost 0 bases to trimming and J lost 0 bases, with 10 bases between them. Germline CDR1 SGDLS, CDR2 YYNGEE. For the CDR3, the DNA is TGTGCCAGCAGCGTAGTTGTCAGAGGCTCCTACAATGAGCAGTTCTTC. It codes for CASSVVVRGSYNEQFF.

The rearrangement links TRBV5-1 to TRBJ1-2, with D possibly matching TRBD1 (5 bases). The germline V and J ends were trimmed by 0 bases and 10 bases, with 22 bases remaining between them. This CDR3 region has 16 residues. The V gene's germline CDR1 is SGHRS and CDR2 YFSETQ. For the CDR3, the DNA is TGCGCCAGCAGCTTGGACGCCTCGTTTGGGGACTTCGCCTACACCTTC. The encoded protein is CASSLDASFGDFAYTF.

J is TRBJ2-2 and V is TRBV28; D perhaps matches TRBD2 (6 bases). Germline-derived CDR1 and CDR2 are MDHEN and SYDVKM. CDR3 length: 11 amino acids. In DNA form, the CDR3 reads TGTGCAGCGGGGAACACCGGGGAGCTGTTTTTT. This translates into CAAGNTGELFF.

The V gene is TRBV4-3, the J gene TRBJ2-1, with TRBD2 matching 7 bases. Germline CDR1 reads LGHNA; CDR2 reads YSLEER. Germline trimming cut 3 bases from V and 6 bases from J; bases unmatched to any gene: 2. The CDR3 totals 13 residues. The CDR3 DNA reads as TGCGCCAGCAGCCAGACTAGCTTCAATGAGCAGTTCTTC. Translating it yields CASSQTSFNEQFF.

J is TRBJ2-7 and V is TRBV7-9, with D possibly being TRBD1 or TRBD2 (5 bases each). The CDR3 sequence is 14 residues long. Trimming pared 2 bases from V and 6 bases from J, leaving 14 bases between. The germline V gene encodes CDR1 SEHNR and CDR2 FQNEAQ (reference sequence). The DNA for the CDR3 is TGTGCCAGCAGCTTACTTGAGGGTAGGGGCGAGCAGTACTTC. It codes for CASSLLEGRGEQYF.

The rearrangement uses TRBV6-5 and TRBJ2-3, with D perhaps assigned TRBD1 or TRBD2 (5 bases each). The CDR3 covers 14 residues. CDR1 and CDR2 from the germline V gene are MNHEY and SVGAGI. V dropped 4 bases and J dropped 4 bases, with 12 bases sitting between them. The CDR3 DNA follows: TGTGCCAGCAGTTTCGAGGGGAACCCAGATACGCAGTATTTT. Protein: CASSFEGNPDTQYF.

The V and J genes are TRBV9 and TRBJ2-3; D may be TRBD2 (6 bases). CDR3 length: 15 residues. The V gene lost 0 bases and the J gene lost 1 base, with 9 bases spanning the gap. CDR1 and CDR2 (germline): SGDLS, YYNGEE. The CDR3 DNA reads TGTGCCAGCAGCGTAGTGTCTAGCGGCACAGATACGCAGTATTTT. This codes for CASSVVSSGTDTQYF.